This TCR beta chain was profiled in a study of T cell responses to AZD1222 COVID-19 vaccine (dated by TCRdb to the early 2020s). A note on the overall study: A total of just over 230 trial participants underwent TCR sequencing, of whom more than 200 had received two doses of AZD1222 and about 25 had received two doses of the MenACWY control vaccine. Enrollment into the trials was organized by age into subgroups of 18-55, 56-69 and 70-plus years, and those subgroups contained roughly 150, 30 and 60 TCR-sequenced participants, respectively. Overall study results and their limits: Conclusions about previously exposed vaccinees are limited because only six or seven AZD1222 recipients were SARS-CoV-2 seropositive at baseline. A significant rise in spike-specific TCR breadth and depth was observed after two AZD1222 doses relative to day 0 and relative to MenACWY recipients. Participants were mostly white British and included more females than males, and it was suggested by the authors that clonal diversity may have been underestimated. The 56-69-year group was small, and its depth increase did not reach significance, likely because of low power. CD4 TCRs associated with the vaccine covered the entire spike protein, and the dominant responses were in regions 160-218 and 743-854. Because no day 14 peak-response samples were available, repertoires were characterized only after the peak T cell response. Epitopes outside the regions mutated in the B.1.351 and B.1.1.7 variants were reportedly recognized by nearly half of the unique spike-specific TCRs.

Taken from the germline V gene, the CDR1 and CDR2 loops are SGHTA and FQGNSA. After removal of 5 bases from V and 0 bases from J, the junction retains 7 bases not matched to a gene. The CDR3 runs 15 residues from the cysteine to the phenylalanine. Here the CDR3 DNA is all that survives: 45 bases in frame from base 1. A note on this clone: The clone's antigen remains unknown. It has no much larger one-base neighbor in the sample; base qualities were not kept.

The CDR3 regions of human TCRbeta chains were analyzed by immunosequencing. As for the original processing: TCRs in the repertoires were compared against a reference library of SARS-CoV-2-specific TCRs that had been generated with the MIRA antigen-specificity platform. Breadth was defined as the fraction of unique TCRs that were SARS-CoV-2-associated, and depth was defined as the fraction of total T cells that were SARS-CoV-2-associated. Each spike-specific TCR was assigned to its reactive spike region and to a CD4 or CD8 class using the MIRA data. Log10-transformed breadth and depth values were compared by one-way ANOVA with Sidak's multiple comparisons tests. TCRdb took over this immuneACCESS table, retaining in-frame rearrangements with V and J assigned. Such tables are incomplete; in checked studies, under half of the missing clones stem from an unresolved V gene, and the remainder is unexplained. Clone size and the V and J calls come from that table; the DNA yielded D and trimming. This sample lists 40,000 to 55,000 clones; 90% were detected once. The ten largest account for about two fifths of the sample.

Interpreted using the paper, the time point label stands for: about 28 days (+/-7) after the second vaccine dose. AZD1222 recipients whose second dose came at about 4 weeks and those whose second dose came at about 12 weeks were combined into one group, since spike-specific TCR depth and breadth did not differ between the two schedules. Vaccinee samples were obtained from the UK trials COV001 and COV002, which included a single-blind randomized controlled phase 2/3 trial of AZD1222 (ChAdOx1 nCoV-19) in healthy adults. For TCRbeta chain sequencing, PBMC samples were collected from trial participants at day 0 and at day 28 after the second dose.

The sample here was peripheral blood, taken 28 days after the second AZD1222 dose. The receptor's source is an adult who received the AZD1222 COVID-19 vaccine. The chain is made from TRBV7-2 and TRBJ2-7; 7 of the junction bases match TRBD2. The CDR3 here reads CASSRPAGPSYEQYF. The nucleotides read TGTGCCAGCAGCCGCCCAGCGGGGCCCTCCTACGAGCAGTACTTC.